This T cell receptor beta chain was captured by sequencing in a study of molecular identifiers for immune sequencing clone quantification. MiXCR, applied by TCRdb to the PCR reads, yields one record per CDR3 protein. The sample shows over 65,000 distinct CDR3 sequences, around 25% of them seen only once. Sorted naive CD8 T cells were those defined as CD8+CD4-CCR7+CD45RA+. Overall study findings and caveats: Detecting spiked Jurkat TCR RNA from one cell among roughly 1 million naive cells was reportedly possible. For effector cells, clones above 20 RNA copies held over 99% of molecules; for naive cells, under 1%.

Comments on this clonotype: Its specificity is not known.

V lost 6 bases, J lost 1 base, and 13 bases lay in between. The CDR3 contains 14 residues. The germline V gene has CDR1 MNHEY and CDR2 SVGEGT. Sequencing was carried out using naive CD8+ T cells from blood, with Jurkat cell RNA spiked in. The subset was: FACS-sorted CD8+CD4-CCR7+CD45RA+ naive T cells. The chain is built from TRBV6-2 or TRBV6-3 and TRBJ2-7; a possible D gene is TRBD1 (5 bases). The receptor's source is a human donor in good health. Some libraries in this study had Jurkat cell RNA spiked in. The CDR3 DNA is TGTGCCAGCAGCTACGGACACCATTCCTACGAGCAGTACTTC. Its protein is CASSYGHHSYEQYF.